Below are 3 T cell receptor beta chains sequenced from a single sample in a study of shared clonotypes between healthy human individuals. TCRdb's table, derived via immunoSEQ multiplex PCR, lists solely in-frame clones and lacks some. This sample carries 1.4 million or so clones, approximately 98.5% of them seen once, and the ten largest clones take roughly 0.36%. The sequencing input was naive CD4+ T cells sorted from blood. Stated subset: CD45RA+ positively selected. Source of these receptors: a man aged 30 to 39 in good health.

About this clone itself: The sample holds other DNA sequences that translate to the same CDR3. This sequence joins TRBV9 and TRBJ2-1; weak D call: TRBD1 (6 bases). The CDR3 consists of 14 residues. CDR1 and CDR2 (germline): SGDLS, YYNGEE. V gave up 3 bases and J gave up 1 base, with 8 bases separating them. DNA of the CDR3: TGTGCCAGCAGCGGGACAGATTCCTACAATGAGCAGTTCTTC. Translation gives CASSGTDSYNEQFF.

The CDR3 reads CASSSGGLVGENTGELFF. The CDR3 nucleotides read TGTGCCAGCAGTTCCGGGGGACTAGTCGGAGAGAACACCGGGGAGCTGTTTTTT. The chain is built from TRBV28 and TRBJ2-2; TRBD2 matches 8 bases. This CDR3 has 18 amino acids. Germline V gives CDR1 MDHEN, CDR2 SYDVKM. J gave up 1 base and V 4 bases, and 11 bases lay outside the gene matches.

Here the CDR3 DNA reads TGCGCCAGCAGCGGACAGCTCACTAATGAAAAACTGTTTTTT. Amino acids: CASSGQLTNEKLFF. The rearrangement links TRBV10-2 to TRBJ1-4; TRBD1 might be the D (6 bases). Trimming removed 6 bases at V and 2 bases at J, with 10 bases between. CDR1 is WSHSY, CDR2 SAAADI, per germline. CDR3 size: 14 residues.